This TCR beta chain was documented in a study of blood T cell repertoires in COVID-19. About the study: Samples of COVID-19 (acute and convalescent) were obtained from the United States, Italy and Spain. T cells, B-cell-depleted T cells, or PBMCs supplied cDNA or gDNA.

After removal of 0 bases from V and 8 bases from J, the junction contained 11 bases not matched to a gene. Germline values: CDR1 MNHEY, CDR2 SVGEGT. The CDR3 is made up of 16 amino acids. The table came from immunoSEQ multiplex PCR; TCRdb's copy has only in-frame clones and leaves some out. The sample contains 210,000 or so clones, about three quarters of which appear only once. In this sample, this clone turned up a few times. The V gene is TRBV6-2 or TRBV6-3, the J gene TRBJ1-1; 8 bases align to TRBD1. The source of this sequence is an elderly woman with active or convalescent COVID-19. Sample: peripheral blood. The CDR3 here is CASSYSIPQGAPEAFF. CDR3 nucleotide sequence: TGTGCCAGCAGTTACTCGATACCCCAGGGGGCCCCGGAAGCTTTCTTT.